The 5 T cell receptor beta chains listed next were all sequenced from one sample in a study of shared clonotypes between healthy human individuals. Sequencing was performed with immunoSEQ multiplex PCR; in TCRdb, only in-frame clones are kept and a portion is missing. The sample records 850,000 to 1,100,000 clones, approximately 80% being singletons. The sample consisted of memory CD4+ T cells from PBMCs. As for subset: CD45RA-negative fraction. These receptors all stem from a man between 18 and 29 years old in good health. Some clones in this sample may be carry-over from other donors' samples.

This chain connects TRBV11-3 to TRBJ2-3; D remains unclear. CDR3 size: 14 residues. The V gene's germline CDR1 is SGHNT and CDR2 YENEEA. V dropped 0 bases and J dropped 3 bases, with 7 bases sitting between them. The CDR3 loop reads CASSLDPGTDTQYF. The CDR3 region has the DNA TGTGCCAGCAGCTTAGATCCTGGGACAGATACGCAGTATTTT.

This rearrangement joins TRBV12-5 to TRBJ2-3, with 8 bases lining up with TRBD1. The V gene's germline CDR1 is LGHNT and CDR2 FRNRAP. Trimming cost V 0 bases and J 7 bases; bases outside gene matches: 9. This CDR3 is 16 amino acids long. CDR3 amino acids: CASGLVRADRANTQYF. CDR3 bases: TGTGCTAGTGGTTTGGTCCGAGCGGACAGGGCGAATACGCAGTATTTT.

The V and J genes are TRBV28 and TRBJ2-5; D ambiguous. V lost 3 bases and J lost 3, with 8 bases in between. The CDR3 has 13 amino acids. Germline V gives CDR1 MDHEN, CDR2 SYDVKM. CDR3 residues: CASSFHGEETQYF. CDR3 DNA sequence: TGTGCCAGCAGTTTCCACGGAGAAGAGACCCAGTACTTC.

The chain employs TRBV5-6 and TRBJ1-1; D possibly corresponds to TRBD1 (6 bases). Per germline, CDR1 SGHDT and CDR2 YYEEEE. V was cut by 4 bases and J by 13 bases, with 23 bases left in between. The CDR3 has 14 residues. The CDR3 here is CASSRGQFRRGGFF. In DNA, the CDR3 is TGTGCCAGCAGCAGAGGACAGTTTCGGCGAGGTGGTTTCTTT.

This chain joins TRBV27 and TRBJ2-7, with 7 nucleotides matching TRBD1. CDR3 length equals 14 residues. Germline V gene sequence: CDR1 MNHEY, CDR2 SMNVEV (reference sequence). J lost 4 bases, V lost 5 bases, and 8 bases had no gene match. For the CDR3, the DNA is TGTGCCAGCAGTAGGACAGGCGCTTATTACGAGCAGTACTTC. Its protein product is CASSRTGAYYEQYF.